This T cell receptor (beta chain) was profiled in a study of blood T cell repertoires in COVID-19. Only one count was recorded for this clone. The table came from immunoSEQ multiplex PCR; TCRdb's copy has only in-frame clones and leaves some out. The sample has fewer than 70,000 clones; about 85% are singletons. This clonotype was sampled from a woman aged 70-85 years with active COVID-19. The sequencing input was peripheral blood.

DNA for the CDR3: TGTGCCAGCAGCCAAGATACAGGTCCCTACGAGCAGTACTTC. It yields the protein CASSQDTGPYEQYF. The rearrangement uses TRBV3-1 (or the pseudogene TRBV3-2) and TRBJ2-7, with TRBD1 as a possible D gene (5 bases). This CDR3 contains 14 residues. The germline V and J ends were trimmed by 0 bases and 2 bases, with 8 bases remaining between them. Germline CDR1 and CDR2: LGHDT and YNNKEL (reference sequence).